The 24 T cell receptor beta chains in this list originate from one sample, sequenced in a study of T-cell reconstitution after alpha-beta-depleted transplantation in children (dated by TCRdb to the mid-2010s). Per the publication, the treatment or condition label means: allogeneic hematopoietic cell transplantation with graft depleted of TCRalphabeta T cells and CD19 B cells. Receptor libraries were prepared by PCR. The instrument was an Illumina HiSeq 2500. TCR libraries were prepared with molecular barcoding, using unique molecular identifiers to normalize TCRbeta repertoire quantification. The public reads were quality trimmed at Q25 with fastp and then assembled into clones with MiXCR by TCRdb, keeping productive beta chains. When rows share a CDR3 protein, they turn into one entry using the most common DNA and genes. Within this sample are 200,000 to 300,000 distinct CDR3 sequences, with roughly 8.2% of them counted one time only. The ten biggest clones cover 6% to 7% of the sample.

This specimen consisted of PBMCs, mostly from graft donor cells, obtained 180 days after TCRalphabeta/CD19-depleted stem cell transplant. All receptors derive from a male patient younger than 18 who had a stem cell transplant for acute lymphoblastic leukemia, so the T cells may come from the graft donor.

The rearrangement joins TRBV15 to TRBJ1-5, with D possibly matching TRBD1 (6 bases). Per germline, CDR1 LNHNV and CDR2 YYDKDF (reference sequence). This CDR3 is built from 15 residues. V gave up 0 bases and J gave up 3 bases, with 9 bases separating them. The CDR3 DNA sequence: TGTGCCACCAGCAGAGAGGGGGGACACAATCAGCCCCAGCATTTT. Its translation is CATSREGGHNQPQHF.

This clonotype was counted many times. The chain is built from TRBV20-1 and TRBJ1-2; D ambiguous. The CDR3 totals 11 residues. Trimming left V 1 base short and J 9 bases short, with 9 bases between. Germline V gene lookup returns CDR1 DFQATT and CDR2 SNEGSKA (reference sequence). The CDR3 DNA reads TGCAGTGCTAGAGGCCCCGGGAGCTACACCTTC. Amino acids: CSARGPGSYTF.

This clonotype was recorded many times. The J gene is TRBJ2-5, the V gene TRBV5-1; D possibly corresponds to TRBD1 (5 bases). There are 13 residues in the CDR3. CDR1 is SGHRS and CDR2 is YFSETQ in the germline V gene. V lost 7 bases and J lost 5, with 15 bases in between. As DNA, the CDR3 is TGCGCCAGCGTCAAGGGGCTAGGGGAGACCCAGTACTTC. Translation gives CASVKGLGETQYF.

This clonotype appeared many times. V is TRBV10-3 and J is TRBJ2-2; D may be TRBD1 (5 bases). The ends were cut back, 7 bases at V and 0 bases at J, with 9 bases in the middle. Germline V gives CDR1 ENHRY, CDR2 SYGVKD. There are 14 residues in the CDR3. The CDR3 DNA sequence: TGTGCCATCAAGGCGACAGCGAACACCGGGGAGCTGTTTTTT. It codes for CAIKATANTGELFF.

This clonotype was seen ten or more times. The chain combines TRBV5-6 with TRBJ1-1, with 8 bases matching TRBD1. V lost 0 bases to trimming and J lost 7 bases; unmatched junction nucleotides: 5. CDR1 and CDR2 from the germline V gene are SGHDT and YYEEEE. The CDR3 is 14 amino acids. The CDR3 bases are TGTGCCAGCAGCTTGGGGCAGGGGGCGGGTGAAGCTTTCTTT. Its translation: CASSLGQGAGEAFF.

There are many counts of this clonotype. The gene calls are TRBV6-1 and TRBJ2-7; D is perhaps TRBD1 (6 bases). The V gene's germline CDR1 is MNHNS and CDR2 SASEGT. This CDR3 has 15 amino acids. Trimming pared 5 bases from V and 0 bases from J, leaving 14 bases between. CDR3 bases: TGTGCCAGCAGTCGGGCAGCAGGGGCCTCCTACGAGCAGTACTTC. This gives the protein CASSRAAGASYEQYF.

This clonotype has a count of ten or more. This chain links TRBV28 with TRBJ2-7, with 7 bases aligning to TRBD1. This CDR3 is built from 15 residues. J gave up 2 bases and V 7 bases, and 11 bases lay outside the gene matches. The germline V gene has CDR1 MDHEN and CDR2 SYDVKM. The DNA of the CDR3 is TGTGCCAGCACCCTGGGGTGGCAGGGGGCCTACGAGCAGTACTTC. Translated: CASTLGWQGAYEQYF.

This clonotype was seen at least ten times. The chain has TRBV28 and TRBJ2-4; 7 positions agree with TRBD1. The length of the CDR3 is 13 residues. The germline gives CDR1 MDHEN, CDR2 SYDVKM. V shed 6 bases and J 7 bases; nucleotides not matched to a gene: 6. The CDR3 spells CASSDRVGNIQYF. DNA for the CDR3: TGTGCCAGCAGCGACAGGGTCGGGAACATTCAGTACTTC. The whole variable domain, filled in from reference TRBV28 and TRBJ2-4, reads DVKVTQSSRYLVKRTGEKVFLECVQDMDHENMFWYRQDPGLGLRLIYFSYDVKMKEKGDIPEGYSVSREKKERFSLILESASTNQTSMYLCASSDRVGNIQYFGAGTRLSVL.

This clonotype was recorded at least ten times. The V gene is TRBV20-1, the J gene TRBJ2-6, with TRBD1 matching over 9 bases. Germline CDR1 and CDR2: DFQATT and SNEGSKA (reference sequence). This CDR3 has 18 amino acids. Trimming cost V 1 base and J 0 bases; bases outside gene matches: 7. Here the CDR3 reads CSARAGQGSASGANVLTF. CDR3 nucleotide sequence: TGCAGTGCTAGAGCCGGACAGGGGTCTGCCTCTGGGGCCAACGTCCTGACTTTC.

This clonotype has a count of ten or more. CDR3 sequence: CSASRARGGQETQYF. The CDR3 region has the DNA TGCAGTGCTAGCCGGGCCAGGGGAGGCCAAGAGACCCAGTACTTC. The genes are TRBV20-1 and TRBJ2-5; D assignment may be TRBD1 or TRBD2 (6 bases each). The CDR3 runs to 15 residues. Germline lookup yields CDR1 DFQATT and CDR2 SNEGSKA (reference sequence). Trimming left V 3 bases short and J 1 base short, with 15 bases between.

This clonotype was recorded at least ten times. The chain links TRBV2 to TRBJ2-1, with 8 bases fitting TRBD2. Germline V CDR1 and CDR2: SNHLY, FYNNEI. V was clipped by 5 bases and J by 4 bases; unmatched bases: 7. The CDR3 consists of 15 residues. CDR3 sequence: CASSRGTSGYNEQFF. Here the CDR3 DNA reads TGTGCCAGCAGTAGGGGTACTAGCGGTTACAATGAGCAGTTCTTC.

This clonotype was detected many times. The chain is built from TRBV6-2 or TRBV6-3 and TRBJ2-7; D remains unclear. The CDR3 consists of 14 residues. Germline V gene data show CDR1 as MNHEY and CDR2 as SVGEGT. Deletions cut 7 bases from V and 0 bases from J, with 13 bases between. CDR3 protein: CASTLTDLSYEQYF. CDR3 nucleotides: TGTGCCAGCACTTTGACGGACCTCTCCTACGAGCAGTACTTC.

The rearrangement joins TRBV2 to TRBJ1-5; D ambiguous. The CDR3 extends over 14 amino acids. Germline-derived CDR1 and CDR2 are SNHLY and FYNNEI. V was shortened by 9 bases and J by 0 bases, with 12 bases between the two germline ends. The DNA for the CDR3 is TGTGCCAGTACCGGAGGGAATAGCAATCAGCCCCAGCATTTT. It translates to CASTGGNSNQPQHF.

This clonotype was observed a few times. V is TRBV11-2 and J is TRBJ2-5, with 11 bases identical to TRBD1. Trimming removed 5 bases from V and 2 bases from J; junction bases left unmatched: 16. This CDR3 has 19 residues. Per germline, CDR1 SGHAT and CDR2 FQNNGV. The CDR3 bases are TGTGCCAGCAGCCTGCTCGCGGGTTGGGGACAGGGGGAACAAGAGACCCAGTACTTC. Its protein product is CASSLLAGWGQGEQETQYF.

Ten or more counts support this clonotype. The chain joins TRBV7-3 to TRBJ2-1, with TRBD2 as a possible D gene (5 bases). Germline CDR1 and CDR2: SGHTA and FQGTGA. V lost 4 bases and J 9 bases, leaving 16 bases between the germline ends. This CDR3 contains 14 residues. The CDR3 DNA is TGTGCCAGCAGCTCCTCTCGGGTAGGAGGTGAGCAGTTCTTC. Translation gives CASSSSRVGGEQFF. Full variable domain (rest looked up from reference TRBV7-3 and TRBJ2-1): GAGVSQTPSNKVTEKGKYVELRCDPISGHTALYWYRQSLGQGPEFLIYFQGTGAADDSGLPNDRFFAVRPEGSVSTLKIQRTERGDSAVYLCASSSSRVGGEQFFGPGTRLTVL.

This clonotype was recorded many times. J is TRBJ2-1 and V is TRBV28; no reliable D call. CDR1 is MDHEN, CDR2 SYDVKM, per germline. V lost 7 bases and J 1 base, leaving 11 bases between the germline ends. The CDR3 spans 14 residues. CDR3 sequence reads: CASTQVVSYNEQFF. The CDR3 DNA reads TGTGCCAGCACCCAGGTGGTTTCCTACAATGAGCAGTTCTTC.

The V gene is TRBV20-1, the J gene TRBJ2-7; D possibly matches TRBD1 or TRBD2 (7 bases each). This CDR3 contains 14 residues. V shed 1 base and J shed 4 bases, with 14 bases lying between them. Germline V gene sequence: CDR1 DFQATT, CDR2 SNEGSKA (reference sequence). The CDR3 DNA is TGCAGTGCTAGAGGCCAGGGGGGACTATACGAGCAGTACTTC. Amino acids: CSARGQGGLYEQYF.

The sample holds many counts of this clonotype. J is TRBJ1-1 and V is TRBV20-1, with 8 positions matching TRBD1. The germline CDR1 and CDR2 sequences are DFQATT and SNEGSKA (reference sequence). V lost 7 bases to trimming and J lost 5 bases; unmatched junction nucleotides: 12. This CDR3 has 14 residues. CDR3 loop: CSGRPGGAGTEAFF. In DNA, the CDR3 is TGCAGTGGAAGACCAGGGGGCGCGGGAACTGAAGCTTTCTTT.

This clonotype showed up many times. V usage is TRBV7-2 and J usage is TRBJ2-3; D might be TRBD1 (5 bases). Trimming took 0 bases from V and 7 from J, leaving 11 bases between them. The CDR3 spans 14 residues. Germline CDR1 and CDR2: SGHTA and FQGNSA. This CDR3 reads CASSLAPGLNTQYF. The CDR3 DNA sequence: TGTGCCAGCAGCTTAGCGCCAGGGTTGAATACGCAGTATTTT.

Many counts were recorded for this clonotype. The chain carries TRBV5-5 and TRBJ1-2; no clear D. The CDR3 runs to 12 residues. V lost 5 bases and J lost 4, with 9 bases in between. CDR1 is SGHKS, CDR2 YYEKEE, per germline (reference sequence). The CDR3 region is CASSQDIYGYTF. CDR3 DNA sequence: TGTGCCAGCAGTCAAGACATCTATGGCTACACCTTC.

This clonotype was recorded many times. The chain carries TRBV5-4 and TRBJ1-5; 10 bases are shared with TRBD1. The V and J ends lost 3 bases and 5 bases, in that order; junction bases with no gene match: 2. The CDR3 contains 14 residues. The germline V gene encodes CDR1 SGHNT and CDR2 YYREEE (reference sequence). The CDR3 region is CASSSGQGHQPQHF. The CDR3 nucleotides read TGTGCCAGCAGCTCGGGACAGGGGCATCAGCCCCAGCATTTT.

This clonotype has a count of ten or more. The CDR3 spells CSARDRGGLPSYEQYF. CDR3 in DNA: TGCAGTGCTAGAGATCGGGGGGGACTCCCATCTTACGAGCAGTACTTC. The chain is built from TRBV20-1 and TRBJ2-7; 8 nucleotides agree with TRBD2. Germline V lookup: CDR1 DFQATT, CDR2 SNEGSKA (reference sequence). Unmatched junction bases numbered 11, after V lost 0 bases and J lost 4 bases. CDR3 size: 16 residues.

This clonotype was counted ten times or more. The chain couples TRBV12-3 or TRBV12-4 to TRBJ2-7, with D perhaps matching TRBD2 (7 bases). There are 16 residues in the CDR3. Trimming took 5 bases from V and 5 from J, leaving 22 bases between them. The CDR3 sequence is CASSPTIRGALHEQYF. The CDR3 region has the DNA TGTGCCAGCAGTCCCACCATCCGGGGGGCCCTTCACGAGCAGTACTTC.

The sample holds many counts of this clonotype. The CDR3 here is CASSQGLGTLSYNEQFF. In DNA, the CDR3 is TGCGCCAGCAGCCAAGGTCTGGGGACCCTCTCCTACAATGAGCAGTTCTTC. The chain combines TRBV4-3 with TRBJ2-1, with D possibly called TRBD1 or TRBD2 (5 bases each). V shed 1 base and J shed 0 bases, with 13 bases lying between them. Germline V gene data show CDR1 as LGHNA and CDR2 as YSLEER. CDR3 length equals 17 residues.